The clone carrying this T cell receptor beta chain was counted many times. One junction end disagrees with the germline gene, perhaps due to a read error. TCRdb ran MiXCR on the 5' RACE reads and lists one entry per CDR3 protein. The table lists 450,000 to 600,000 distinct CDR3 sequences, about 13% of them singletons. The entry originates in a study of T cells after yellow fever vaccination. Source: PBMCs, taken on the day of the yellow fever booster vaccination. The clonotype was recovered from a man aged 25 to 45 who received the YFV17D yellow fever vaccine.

The DNA for the CDR3 is TGTGCCAGCAGCCTAGCATATGAGCAGTTCTTC. Its protein product is CASSLAYEQFF. The J gene is TRBJ2-1, the V gene TRBV7-2; D is perhaps TRBD2 (5 bases). Germline-derived CDR1 and CDR2 are SGHTA and FQGNSA. The length of the CDR3 is 11 residues.